This paragraph reports one T cell receptor (beta chain). What antigen it recognizes has not been identified. The junction shows a germline mismatch at one end, possibly a read error. Additional DNA sequences in this sample encode the identical CDR3. This record comes from a study of metastatic and nonmetastatic thyroid tumors (TCRdb year 2020). For the wider study: Repertoires from peripheral blood and from tumor or nodule tissue samples of malignant and benign thyroid patients were compared.

Points the paper makes about the study in general: TCR beta diversity was reported as significantly higher in malignant tumors than in benign nodules, in both blood and tumor samples.

The library came from PCR. Sequenced using an Illumina HiSeq 4000. High-throughput sequencing was used to profile the TCR beta-chain CDR3 region of each patient. Turning to the authors' computational methods: A classifier to discriminate distant-metastatic papillary thyroid cancer patients was built from CDR3 differences across clinicopathological groups. Repertoire diversity was assessed with the Shannon index, and tumor-blood repertoire similarity with the Morisita-Horn index. TCRdb handled the public reads itself, with Q25 trimming in fastp and clone calling in MiXCR, and kept productive beta chains. In this record, the V and J calls reflect TCRdb's handling and not the investigators' own analysis. The sample table shows 85,000 to 100,000 clones, and approximately 11% are seen once. Approximately 10% of the sample is taken by the ten largest. The CDR3 spans 14 residues, from the cysteine through the phenylalanine. Solely the CDR3 DNA is kept, with 42 bases framed from the first base. The germline V gene encodes CDR1 MNHEY and CDR2 SMNVEV (reference sequence).

Before undergoing thyroid surgery, none of the patients had been given any kind of treatment. Using T-cell receptor beta sequencing, the researchers looked back retrospectively at clinical samples from patients, gathered between about 2012 and 2018. Recombination joined TRBV27 with TRBJ2-7; no D gene is confidently identified. This clonotype was sampled from a female donor with papillary thyroid cancer or a benign thyroid nodule (not recorded which). Some clones in this sample may be carry-over from other donors' samples. The sample was blood. The encoded CDR3 is CASRDPRGPYEQYF. The nucleotide sequence reads as follows: TGTGCAAGCAGAGACCCACGCGGACCCTACGAGCAGTACTTC.